Each of the 31 T cell receptor beta chains below was sequenced from the same sample in a study of cytomegalovirus exposure and HLA in healthy donors. This PCR relied on a set of 60 Vbeta primers and 13 Jbeta primers. TCRdb keeps only in-frame clones here, not all; method: immunoSEQ multiplex PCR. The table shows about 97,000 clones, with 70% to 75% occurring only once. Sequenced: PBMCs. These receptors were collected from a man in his forties or fifties in good health and CMV-seronegative.

The gene calls are TRBV5-4 and TRBJ2-7, with a weak D call TRBD2 (5 bases). The germline V gene has CDR1 SGHNT and CDR2 YYREEE (reference sequence). This CDR3 has 14 amino acids. V gave up 2 bases and J gave up 1 base, with 10 bases separating them. The CDR3 DNA reads as TGTGCCAGCAGCTTTCGGGGAAAATCCTACGAGCAGTACTTC. It is translated as CASSFRGKSYEQYF.

This clone has a handful of counts. The chain uses TRBV7-9 and TRBJ2-1; maybe TRBD1 (6 bases). With 4 bases removed from V and 5 bases from J, the gap between germline ends came to 9 bases. The germline V gene encodes CDR1 SEHNR and CDR2 FQNEAQ (reference sequence). The CDR3 loop spans 13 amino acids. CDR3 DNA sequence: TGTGCCAGCAGCTGGAACAGGGACAATGAGCAGTTCTTC. Translated: CASSWNRDNEQFF.

This clone was seen a single time. The chain employs TRBV2 and TRBJ2-3; 10 bases fit TRBD2. The CDR3 is 16 amino acids. The V gene's germline CDR1 is SNHLY and CDR2 FYNNEI. The trim removed 5 bases at V and 2 bases at J, leaving 7 bases unmatched. In DNA form, the CDR3 reads TGTGCCAGCAGTATTGGACTAGCGGAATCCACAGATACGCAGTATTTT. It codes for CASSIGLAESTDTQYF.

Only a few counts were recorded for this clone. The chain has TRBV4-1 and TRBJ1-5; unclear D gene. CDR3 length: 14 amino acids. V gave up 0 bases and J gave up 9 bases, with 12 bases separating them. Per germline, CDR1 MGHRA and CDR2 YSYEKL. CDR3 in DNA: TGCGCCAGCAGCCAAGATGTAGCCGGAGGGCCCCAGCATTTT. Its translation: CASSQDVAGGPQHF.

This clone was seen more than once but under ten times. The chain recombines TRBV5-4 with TRBJ2-3; the match to TRBD1 covers 9 bases. CDR1 is SGHNT, CDR2 YYREEE, per germline (reference sequence). J was trimmed by 4 bases and V by 4 bases; bases with no gene match: 7. The CDR3 loop spans 15 amino acids. In nucleotides, the CDR3 is TGTGCCAGCAGCCAAAAACAGGGGGCGGCAGATACGCAGTATTTT. Its protein product is CASSQKQGAADTQYF.

The chain employs TRBV7-6 and TRBJ2-3; TRBD1 agrees at 9 bases. Germline assignment: CDR1 SGHVS and CDR2 FNYEAQ. The CDR3 has 12 amino acids. CDR3 DNA: TGTGACAGGGGGCTCTTGACAGATACGCAGTATTTT. As protein: CDRGLLTDTQYF. Based on the CDR3 plus reference TRBV7-6 and TRBJ2-3, the full variable domain is GAGVSQSPRYKVTKRGQDVALRCDPISGHVSLYWYRQALGQGPEFLTYFNYEAQQDKSGLPNDRFSAERPEGSISTLTIQRTEQRDSAMYRCDRGLLTDTQYFGPGTRLTVL.

The gene calls are TRBV5-4 and TRBJ2-2, with 9 bases lining up with TRBD1. The ends lost 4 bases at V and 5 bases at J; junction bases unmatched: 3. CDR3 length equals 14 residues. Germline CDR1 is SGHNT and CDR2 is YYREEE (reference sequence). The CDR3: CASSVGQGTGELFF. The CDR3 nucleotides are TGTGCCAGCAGCGTCGGACAGGGGACCGGGGAGCTGTTTTTT.

This clone has a handful of counts. The genes are TRBV19 and TRBJ1-1; D possibly corresponds to TRBD1 (5 bases). Germline values: CDR1 LNHDA, CDR2 SQIVND (reference sequence). CDR3 size: 14 residues. The ends were cut back, 3 bases at V and 5 bases at J, with 13 bases in the middle. CDR3 residues: CASSIGGSWTEAFF. The CDR3, as DNA: TGTGCCAGTAGTATCGGGGGAAGTTGGACTGAAGCTTTCTTT.

This chain connects TRBV2 to TRBJ2-7, with D tentatively TRBD2 (6 bases). This CDR3 contains 13 residues. Germline V gives CDR1 SNHLY, CDR2 FYNNEI. V lost 4 bases to trimming and J lost 6 bases, with 13 bases between them. Here the CDR3 reads CASSVGRGGEQYF. DNA of the CDR3: TGTGCCAGCAGTGTCGGGCGGGGAGGCGAGCAGTACTTC.

The chain uses TRBV7-8 and TRBJ2-5, with 7 bases that match TRBD1. Germline values: CDR1 SGHVS, CDR2 FQNEAQ. The trim removed 3 bases at V and 5 bases at J, leaving 9 bases unmatched. The CDR3 consists of 15 residues. The CDR3 DNA is TGTGCCAGCAGCTTTGTAGGGGGCTTAGGGGAGACCCAGTACTTC. Translation gives CASSFVGGLGETQYF.

This chain uses TRBV13 with TRBJ1-2; 7 positions match TRBD1. Germline CDR1 reads PRHDT; CDR2 reads FYEKMQ (reference sequence). The V gene end was trimmed by 2 bases and the J gene end by 4 bases; junction bases not matched to a gene: 1. CDR3 length equals 13 residues. CDR3 sequence (DNA): TGTGCCAGCAGCTTACAGGGGGTCTATGGCTACACCTTC. Translating it yields CASSLQGVYGYTF.

This clone was detected only once. The rearrangement uses TRBV4-1 and TRBJ2-7, with 7 bases fitting TRBD2. Germline CDR1 and CDR2: MGHRA and YSYEKL. The CDR3 totals 15 residues. Germline trimming cut 0 bases from V and 3 bases from J; bases unmatched to any gene: 5. The CDR3 nucleotides read TGCGCCAGCAGCCAAGAAGGGACTACGGTCTACGAGCAGTACTTC. It specifies CASSQEGTTVYEQYF.

The chain links TRBV11-2 to TRBJ2-7, with a possible D match to TRBD2 (6 bases). The CDR3 is made up of 18 amino acids. Looked up from germline, CDR1 is SGHAT and CDR2 is FQNNGV. Trimming left V 0 bases short and J 0 bases short, with 18 bases between. The CDR3 loop reads CASSLEFSGGAISYEQYF. CDR3 sequence (DNA): TGTGCCAGCAGCTTAGAATTCTCTGGAGGGGCCATCTCCTACGAGCAGTACTTC.

The chain uses TRBV27 and TRBJ2-5; D unclear. Germline V lookup: CDR1 MNHEY, CDR2 SMNVEV (reference sequence). The CDR3 is made up of 12 amino acids. Trimming cost V 7 bases and J 2 bases, with 8 bases left between them. This CDR3 is CASTVMQETQYF. The DNA for the CDR3 is TGTGCCAGCACGGTAATGCAAGAGACCCAGTACTTC.

The J gene is TRBJ2-3, the V gene TRBV5-1; 8 nucleotides match TRBD1. Germline loops: CDR1 SGHRS, CDR2 YFSETQ. Germline trimming cut 4 bases from V and 3 bases from J; bases unmatched to any gene: 4. The CDR3 covers 14 residues. In DNA, the CDR3 is TGCGCCAGCAGCCCCGGGACAGGAACAGATACGCAGTATTTT. Translation: CASSPGTGTDTQYF.

This chain connects TRBV27 to TRBJ2-7; 8 positions match TRBD1. CDR3 size: 15 residues. Per the germline V gene, CDR1 is MNHEY and CDR2 is SMNVEV (reference sequence). With 3 bases clipped from V and 0 bases from J, the junction kept 4 bases outside the gene matches. This chain's CDR3 is CASSFGQGSSYEQYF. CDR3 bases: TGTGCCAGCAGTTTCGGACAGGGCAGCTCCTACGAGCAGTACTTC.

The chain carries TRBV27 and TRBJ2-7, with TRBD1 matching 7 bases. After removal of 5 bases from V and 6 bases from J, the junction contained 10 bases not matched to a gene. The CDR3 sequence is 14 residues long. Looked up from germline, CDR1 is MNHEY and CDR2 is SMNVEV (reference sequence). The CDR3 nucleotides read TGTGCCAGCAGTCCACAATCTAACAGGGGCGAGCAGTACTTC. Its translation is CASSPQSNRGEQYF.

The V call is TRBV5-1, the J call TRBJ1-4; perhaps TRBD1 as D (6 bases). The V and J ends lost 4 bases and 8 bases respectively, with 15 bases between them. The CDR3 length is 14 residues. Germline CDR1 is SGHRS and CDR2 is YFSETQ. CDR3: CASSIQGGGEKLFF. CDR3 nucleotides: TGCGCCAGCAGCATACAGGGCGGGGGGGAAAAACTGTTTTTT.

The rearrangement joins TRBV27 to TRBJ2-7; 8 nucleotides agree with TRBD1. The V gene's germline CDR1 is MNHEY and CDR2 SMNVEV (reference sequence). V dropped 5 bases and J dropped 7; count of bases not matched to a gene: 10. The CDR3 covers 14 residues. The CDR3 coding sequence is TGTGCCAGCAGTCGTTGGCAGGGGGCAGAGGAGCAGTACTTC. Its translation is CASSRWQGAEEQYF.

The rearrangement uses TRBV20-1 and TRBJ1-4, with D possibly being TRBD1 (6 bases). CDR1 is DFQATT, CDR2 SNEGSKA, per germline (reference sequence). Trimming left V 7 bases short and J 8 bases short, with 11 bases between. The CDR3 has 11 amino acids. The CDR3 spells CSGRGREKLFF. Written as DNA, the CDR3 is TGCAGTGGCAGGGGAAGAGAAAAACTGTTTTTT.

This chain joins TRBV29-1 and TRBJ1-2; 7 positions match TRBD1. Trimming removed 6 bases from V and 0 bases from J; junction bases left unmatched: 10. The germline gives CDR1 SQVTM, CDR2 ANQGSEA. The CDR3 is 15 residues long. CDR3 nucleotide sequence: TGCAGCGTCTCCCGACGAGGGACAGCTAACTATGGCTACACCTTC. It yields the protein CSVSRRGTANYGYTF.

The chain employs TRBV2 and TRBJ2-7, with a tentative D call TRBD2 (5 bases). With 4 bases removed from V and 2 bases from J, the gap between germline ends came to 18 bases. CDR1 is SNHLY, CDR2 FYNNEI, per germline. This CDR3 has 16 residues. This CDR3 reads CASSGGGVAPTYEQYF. The CDR3 DNA follows: TGTGCCAGCAGTGGGGGTGGGGTAGCGCCAACCTACGAGCAGTACTTC.

The rearrangement links TRBV4-2 to TRBJ2-1, with 14 bases aligning to TRBD2. From germline, CDR1 is LGHNA and CDR2 YNFKEQ. J was trimmed by 5 bases and V by 4 bases; bases with no gene match: 1. There are 15 residues in the CDR3. CDR3 region: CASSRLAGGDNEQFF. The CDR3 DNA is TGTGCCAGCAGCCGACTAGCGGGGGGGGACAATGAGCAGTTCTTC.

This clone has only a few counts. The chain carries TRBV2 and TRBJ2-7; D perhaps matches TRBD1 (5 bases). The ends were cut back, 3 bases at V and 3 bases at J, with 12 bases in the middle. Germline V CDR1 and CDR2: SNHLY, FYNNEI. This CDR3 has 14 residues. The CDR3 region is CASSEQGNLYEQYF. In DNA, the CDR3 is TGTGCCAGCAGTGAGCAGGGAAATCTCTACGAGCAGTACTTC. Variable domain in full (rest from reference TRBV2 and TRBJ2-7): EPEVTQTPSHQVTQMGQEVILRCVPISNHLYFYWYRQILGQKVEFLVSFYNNEISEKSEIFDDQFSVERPDGSNFTLKIRSTKLEDSAMYFCASSEQGNLYEQYFGPGTRLTVT.

The chain carries TRBV6-6 and TRBJ1-4; 7 bases match TRBD1. This CDR3 region has 15 residues. CDR1 is MNHNY and CDR2 is SVGAGI in the germline V gene (reference sequence). Unmatched junction bases numbered 13, after V lost 7 bases and J lost 8 bases. CDR3 residues: CASTLRQGSLEKLFF. The CDR3 nucleotides are TGTGCCAGCACCTTAAGACAGGGAAGTTTGGAAAAACTGTTTTTT.

This clone was observed a single time. The chain is built from TRBV27 and TRBJ1-4; the D gene is possibly TRBD1 (5 bases). Germline values: CDR1 MNHEY, CDR2 SMNVEV (reference sequence). V gave up 3 bases and J gave up 8 bases, with 16 bases separating them. This CDR3 region has 15 residues. Here the CDR3 DNA reads TGTGCCAGCAGTTTTGGGGGGGGTAGGGAGGAAAAACTGTTTTTT. Residues: CASSFGGGREEKLFF.

The chain employs TRBV5-1 and TRBJ1-1; 7 positions agree with TRBD1. Trimming removed 2 bases from V and 1 base from J; junction bases left unmatched: 5. Looked up from germline, CDR1 is SGHRS and CDR2 is YFSETQ. CDR3 length: 15 residues. CDR3 in amino acids: CASSFVGTANTEAFF. As DNA, the CDR3 is TGCGCCAGCAGCTTCGTCGGGACAGCGAACACTGAAGCTTTCTTT.

The V call is TRBV9, the J call TRBJ2-3; the D gene is possibly TRBD2 (7 bases). The CDR3 runs 16 residues. Trimming took 1 base from V and 2 from J, leaving 14 bases between them. Germline assignment: CDR1 SGDLS and CDR2 YYNGEE. The CDR3 bases are TGTGCCAGCAGCGTAATAGGGGGGGATTACACAGATACGCAGTATTTT. This gives the protein CASSVIGGDYTDTQYF.

The gene calls are TRBV7-9 and TRBJ2-7, with 12 bases aligning to TRBD1. The V gene's germline CDR1 is SEHNR and CDR2 FQNEAQ (reference sequence). The CDR3 contains 15 residues. Trimming cost V 5 bases and J 6 bases; bases outside gene matches: 8. The chain's CDR3 is CASSRLGQGASEQYF. Written as DNA, the CDR3 is TGTGCCAGCAGCCGACTGGGACAGGGGGCGAGCGAGCAGTACTTC.

The chain carries TRBV7-9 and TRBJ1-5; perhaps TRBD1 as D (5 bases). This CDR3 is built from 14 residues. The germline V and J ends were trimmed by 0 bases and 7 bases, with 10 bases remaining between them. Germline CDR1 is SEHNR and CDR2 is FQNEAQ (reference sequence). CDR3 coding DNA: TGTGCCAGCAGCTTAGCAGGGGTCGGACAGCCCCAGCATTTT. Amino acids: CASSLAGVGQPQHF.

The rearrangement links TRBV7-9 to TRBJ2-1, with D uncertain. V lost 1 base, J lost 3 bases, and 4 bases lay in between. The V gene's germline CDR1 is SEHNR and CDR2 FQNEAQ (reference sequence). The CDR3 spans 13 residues. This CDR3 is CASSLGDYNEQFF. The CDR3 coding sequence is TGTGCCAGCAGCTTAGGAGACTACAATGAGCAGTTCTTC.